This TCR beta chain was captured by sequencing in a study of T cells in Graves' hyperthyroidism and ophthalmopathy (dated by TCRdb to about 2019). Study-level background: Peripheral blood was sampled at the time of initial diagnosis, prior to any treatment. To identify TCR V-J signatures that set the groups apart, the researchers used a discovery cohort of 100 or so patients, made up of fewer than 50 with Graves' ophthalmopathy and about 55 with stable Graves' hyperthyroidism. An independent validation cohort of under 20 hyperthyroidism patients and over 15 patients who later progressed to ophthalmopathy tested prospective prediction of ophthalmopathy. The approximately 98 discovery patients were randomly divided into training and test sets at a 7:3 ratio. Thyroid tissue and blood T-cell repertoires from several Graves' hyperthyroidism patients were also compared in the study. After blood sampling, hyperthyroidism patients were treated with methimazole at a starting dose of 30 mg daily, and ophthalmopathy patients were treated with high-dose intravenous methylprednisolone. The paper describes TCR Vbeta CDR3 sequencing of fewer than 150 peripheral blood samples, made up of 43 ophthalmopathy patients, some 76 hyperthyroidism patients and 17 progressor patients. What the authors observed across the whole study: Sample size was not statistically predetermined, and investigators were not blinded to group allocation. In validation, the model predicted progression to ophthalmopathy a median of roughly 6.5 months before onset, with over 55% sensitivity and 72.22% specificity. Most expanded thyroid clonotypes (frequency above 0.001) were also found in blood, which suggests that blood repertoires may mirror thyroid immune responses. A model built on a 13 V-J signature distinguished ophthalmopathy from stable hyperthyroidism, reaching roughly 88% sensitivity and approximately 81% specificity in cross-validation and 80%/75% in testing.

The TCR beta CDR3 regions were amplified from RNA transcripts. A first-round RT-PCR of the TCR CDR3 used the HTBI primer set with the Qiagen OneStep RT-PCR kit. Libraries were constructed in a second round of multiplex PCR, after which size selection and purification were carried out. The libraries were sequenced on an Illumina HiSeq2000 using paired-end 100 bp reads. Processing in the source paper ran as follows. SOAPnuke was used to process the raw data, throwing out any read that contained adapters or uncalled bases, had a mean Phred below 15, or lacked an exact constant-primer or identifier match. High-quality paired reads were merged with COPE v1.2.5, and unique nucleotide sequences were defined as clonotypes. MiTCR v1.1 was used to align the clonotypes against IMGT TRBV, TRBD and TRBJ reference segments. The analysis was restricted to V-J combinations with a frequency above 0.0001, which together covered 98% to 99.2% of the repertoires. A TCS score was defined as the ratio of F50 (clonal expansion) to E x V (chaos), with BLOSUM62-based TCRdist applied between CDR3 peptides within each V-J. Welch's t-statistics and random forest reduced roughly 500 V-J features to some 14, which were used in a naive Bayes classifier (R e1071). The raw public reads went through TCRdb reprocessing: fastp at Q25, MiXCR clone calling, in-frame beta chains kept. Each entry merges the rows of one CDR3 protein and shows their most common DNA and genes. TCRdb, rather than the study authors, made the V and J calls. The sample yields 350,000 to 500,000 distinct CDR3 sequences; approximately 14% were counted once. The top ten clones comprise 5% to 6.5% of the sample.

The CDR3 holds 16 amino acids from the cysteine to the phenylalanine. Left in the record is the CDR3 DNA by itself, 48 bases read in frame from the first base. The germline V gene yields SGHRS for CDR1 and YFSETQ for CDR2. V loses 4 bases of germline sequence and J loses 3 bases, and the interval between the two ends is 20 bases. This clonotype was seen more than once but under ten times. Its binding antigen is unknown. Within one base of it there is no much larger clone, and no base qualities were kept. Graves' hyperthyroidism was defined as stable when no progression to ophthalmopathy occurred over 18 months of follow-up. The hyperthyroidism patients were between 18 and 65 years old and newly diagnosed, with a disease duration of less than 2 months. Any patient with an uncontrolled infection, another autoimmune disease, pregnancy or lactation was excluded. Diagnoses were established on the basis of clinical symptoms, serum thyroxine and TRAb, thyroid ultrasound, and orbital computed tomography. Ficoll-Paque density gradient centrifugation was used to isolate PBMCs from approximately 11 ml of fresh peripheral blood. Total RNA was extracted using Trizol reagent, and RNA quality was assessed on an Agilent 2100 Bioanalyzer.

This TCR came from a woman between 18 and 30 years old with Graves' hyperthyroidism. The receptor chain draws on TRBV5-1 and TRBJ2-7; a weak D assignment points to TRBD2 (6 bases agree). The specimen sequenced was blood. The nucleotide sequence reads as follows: TGCGCCAGCAGCGGGGTCGGAGGGCCCTCTTACTACGAGCAGTACTTC. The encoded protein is CASSGVGGPSYYEQYF. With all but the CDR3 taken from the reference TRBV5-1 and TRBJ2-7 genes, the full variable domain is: KAGVTQTPRYLIKTRGQQVTLSCSPISGHRSVSWYQQTPGQGLQFLFEYFSETQRNKGNFPGRFSGRQFSNSRSEMNVSTLELGDSALYLCASSGVGGPSYYEQYFGPGTRLTVT.